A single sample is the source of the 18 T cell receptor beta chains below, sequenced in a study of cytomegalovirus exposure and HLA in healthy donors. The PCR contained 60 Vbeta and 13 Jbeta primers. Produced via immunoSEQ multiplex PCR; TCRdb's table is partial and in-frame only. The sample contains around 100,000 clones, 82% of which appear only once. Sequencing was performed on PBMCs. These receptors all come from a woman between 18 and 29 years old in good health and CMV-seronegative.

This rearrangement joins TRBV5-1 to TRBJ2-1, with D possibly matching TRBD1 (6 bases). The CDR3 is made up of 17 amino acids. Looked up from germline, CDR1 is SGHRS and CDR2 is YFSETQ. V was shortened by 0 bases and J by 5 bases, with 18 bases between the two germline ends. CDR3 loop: CASSLAPTGAANNEQFF. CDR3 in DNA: TGCGCCAGCAGCTTGGCCCCGACAGGCGCCGCGAACAATGAGCAGTTCTTC.

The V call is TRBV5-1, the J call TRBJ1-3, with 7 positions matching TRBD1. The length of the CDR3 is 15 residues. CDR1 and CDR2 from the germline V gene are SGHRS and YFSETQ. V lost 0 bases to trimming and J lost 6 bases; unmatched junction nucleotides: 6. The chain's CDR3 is CASSLEGAEANTIYF. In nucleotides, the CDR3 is TGCGCCAGCAGCTTGGAGGGGGCAGAGGCAAACACCATATATTTT.

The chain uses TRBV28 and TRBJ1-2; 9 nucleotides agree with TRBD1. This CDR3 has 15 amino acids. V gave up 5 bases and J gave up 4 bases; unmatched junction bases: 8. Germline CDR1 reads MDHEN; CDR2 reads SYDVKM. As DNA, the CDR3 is TGTGCCAGCAGTGCCCGGACAGGGGTCGGCTATGGCTACACCTTC. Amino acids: CASSARTGVGYGYTF.

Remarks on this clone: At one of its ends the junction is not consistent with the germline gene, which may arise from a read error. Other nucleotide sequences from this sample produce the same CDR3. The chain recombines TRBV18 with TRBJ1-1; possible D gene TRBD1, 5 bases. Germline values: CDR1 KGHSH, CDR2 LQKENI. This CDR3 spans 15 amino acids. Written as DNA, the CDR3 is TGCGCCAGCTCACCAACAGGACACGATGGCTCGGGAGCTTTCTTT. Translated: CASSPTGHDGSGAFF.

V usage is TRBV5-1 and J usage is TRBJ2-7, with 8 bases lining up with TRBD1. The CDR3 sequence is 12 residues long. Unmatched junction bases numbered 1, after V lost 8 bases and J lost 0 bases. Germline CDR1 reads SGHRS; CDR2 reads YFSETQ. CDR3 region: CARGQVSYEQYF. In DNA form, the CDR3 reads TGCGCCAGGGGACAGGTCTCCTACGAGCAGTACTTC.

The CDR3 DNA reads TGTGCCAGCAGCGTCGGGACTAGCGGTGTAAGGGAGCAGTTCTTC. Translating gives CASSVGTSGVREQFF. J is TRBJ2-1 and V is TRBV9; 11 nucleotides agree with TRBD2. The trim removed 2 bases at V and 10 bases at J, leaving 8 bases unmatched. This CDR3 region has 15 residues. CDR1 and CDR2 from the germline V gene are SGDLS and YYNGEE.

The CDR3 DNA reads TGTGCCAGCAGGGAGGGACGGTTCCAAGAGACCCAGTACTTC. Translated: CASREGRFQETQYF. This sequence joins TRBV5-6 and TRBJ2-5; D is perhaps TRBD2 (6 bases). The CDR3 runs to 14 residues. Between the trimmed V and J ends, which lost 5 bases and 1 base, there was a span of 12 bases. The germline V gene encodes CDR1 SGHDT and CDR2 YYEEEE.

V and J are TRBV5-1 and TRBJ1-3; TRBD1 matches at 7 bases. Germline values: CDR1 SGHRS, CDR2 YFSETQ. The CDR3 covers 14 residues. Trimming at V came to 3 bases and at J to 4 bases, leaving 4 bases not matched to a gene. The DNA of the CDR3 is TGCGCCAGCAGCTGGGACAGCATCGGAAACACCATATATTTT. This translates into CASSWDSIGNTIYF.

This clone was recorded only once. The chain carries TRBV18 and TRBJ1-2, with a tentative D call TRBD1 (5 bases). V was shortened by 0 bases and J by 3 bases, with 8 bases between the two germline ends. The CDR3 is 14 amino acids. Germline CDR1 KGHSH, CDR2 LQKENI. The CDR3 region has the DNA TGTGCCAGCTCACCACCGTCCAGGGACTATGGCTACACCTTC. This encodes CASSPPSRDYGYTF. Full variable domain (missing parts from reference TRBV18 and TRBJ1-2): NAGVMQNPRHLVRRRGQEARLRCSPMKGHSHVYWYRQLPEEGLKFMVYLQKENIIDESGMPKERFSAEFPKEGPSILRIQQVVRGDSAAYFCASSPPSRDYGYTFGSGTRLTVV.

CDR3 protein: CASSYSAGIQDEQYF. DNA of the CDR3: TGTGCCAGCAGTTACTCGGCAGGTATACAGGACGAGCAGTACTTC. The V and J genes are TRBV6-5 and TRBJ2-7; D may be TRBD1 (5 bases). Trimming stripped 0 bases from V and 5 bases from J, with 14 bases between. This CDR3 spans 15 amino acids. Germline V lookup: CDR1 MNHEY, CDR2 SVGAGI.

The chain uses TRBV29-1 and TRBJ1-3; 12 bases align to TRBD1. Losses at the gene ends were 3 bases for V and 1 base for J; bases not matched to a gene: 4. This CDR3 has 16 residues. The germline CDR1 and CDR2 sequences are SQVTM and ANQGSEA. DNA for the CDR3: TGCAGCGTTGAGGGACAGGGGGCGTTTTCTGGAAACACCATATATTTT. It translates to CSVEGQGAFSGNTIYF.

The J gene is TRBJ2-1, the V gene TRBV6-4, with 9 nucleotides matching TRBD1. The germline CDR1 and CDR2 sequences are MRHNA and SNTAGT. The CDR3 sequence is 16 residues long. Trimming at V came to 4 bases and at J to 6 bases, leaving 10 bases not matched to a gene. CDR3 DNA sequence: TGTGCCAGCAGTGGGACAGGGGTTAGGTTCGGCAATGAGCAGTTCTTC. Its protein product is CASSGTGVRFGNEQFF.

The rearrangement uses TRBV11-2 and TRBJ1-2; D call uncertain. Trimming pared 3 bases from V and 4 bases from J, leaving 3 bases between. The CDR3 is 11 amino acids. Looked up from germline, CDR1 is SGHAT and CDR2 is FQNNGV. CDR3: CASSFSYGYTF. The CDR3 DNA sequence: TGTGCCAGCAGCTTTAGCTATGGCTACACCTTC.

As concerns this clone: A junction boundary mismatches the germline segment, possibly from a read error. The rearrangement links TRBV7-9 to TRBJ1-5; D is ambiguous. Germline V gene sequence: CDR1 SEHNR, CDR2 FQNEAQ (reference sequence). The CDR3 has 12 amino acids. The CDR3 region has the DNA TGTTCCAGCAGCTTATACAATCAGCCCCAGCATTTT. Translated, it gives CSSSLYNQPQHF. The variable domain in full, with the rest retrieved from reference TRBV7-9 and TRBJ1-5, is DTGVSQNPRHKITKRGQNVTFRCDPISEHNRLYWYRQTLGQGPEFLTYFQNEAQLEKSRLLSDRFSAERPKGSFSTLEIQRTEQGDSAMYLCSSSLYNQPQHFGDGTRLSIL.

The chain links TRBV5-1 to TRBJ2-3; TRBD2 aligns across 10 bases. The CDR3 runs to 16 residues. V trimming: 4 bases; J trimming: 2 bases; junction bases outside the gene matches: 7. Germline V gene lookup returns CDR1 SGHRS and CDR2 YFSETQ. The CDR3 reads CASSARLAGHTDTQYF. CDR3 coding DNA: TGCGCCAGCAGCGCGCGACTAGCGGGCCACACAGATACGCAGTATTTT.

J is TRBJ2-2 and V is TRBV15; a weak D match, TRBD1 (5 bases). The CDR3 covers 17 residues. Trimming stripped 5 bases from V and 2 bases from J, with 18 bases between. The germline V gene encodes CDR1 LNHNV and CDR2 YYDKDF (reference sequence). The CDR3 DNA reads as TGTGCCACCAGCGCTTATGGGGCCGTCACTAACACCGGGGAGCTGTTTTTT. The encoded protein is CATSAYGAVTNTGELFF.

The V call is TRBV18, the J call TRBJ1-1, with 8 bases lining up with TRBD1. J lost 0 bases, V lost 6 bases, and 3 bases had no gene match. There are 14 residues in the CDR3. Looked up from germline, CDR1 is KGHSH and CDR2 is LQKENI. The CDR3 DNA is TGTGCCAGCTCTCGGGACAGGCTGAACACTGAAGCTTTCTTT. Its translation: CASSRDRLNTEAFF.

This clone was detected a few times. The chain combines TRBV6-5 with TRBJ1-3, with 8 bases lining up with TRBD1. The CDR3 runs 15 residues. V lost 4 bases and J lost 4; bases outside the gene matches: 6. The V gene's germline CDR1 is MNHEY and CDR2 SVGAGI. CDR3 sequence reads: CASSLTGVGGNTIYF. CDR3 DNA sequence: TGTGCCAGCAGTTTGACAGGGGTTGGCGGAAACACCATATATTTT.